Shown below are 10 T cell receptor beta chains from a single sample sequenced in a study of T cells in Graves' hyperthyroidism and ophthalmopathy. The TCR beta CDR3 regions underwent amplification using RNA transcripts as the source. First-round RT-PCR of the TCR CDR3 relied on the HTBI primer set. From the multiplex PCR reads, TCRdb called clonotypes with MiXCR, one entry per CDR3 protein. The sample lists hundreds of thousands of distinct CDR3 sequences; approximately 14% were seen once. Sequenced: blood. The receptors here all came from a woman aged 40 to 50 with Graves' hyperthyroidism.

At least ten counts were recorded for this clonotype. The chain uses TRBV20-1 and TRBJ2-1; 9 bases map to TRBD2. Germline CDR1 reads DFQATT; CDR2 reads SNEGSKA (reference sequence). V lost 0 bases, J lost 4 bases, and 19 bases stayed unmatched. CDR3 length: 20 amino acids. DNA for the CDR3: TGCAGTGCTAGAGATCGGAAACGGGCGGGAGGGCCTTCGGTTTACAATGAGCAGTTCTTC. Protein: CSARDRKRAGGPSVYNEQFF.

This clonotype was recorded at least ten times. This rearrangement joins TRBV5-1 to TRBJ1-1; D is possibly TRBD1 (6 bases). The CDR3 runs 14 residues. Germline-derived CDR1 and CDR2 are SGHRS and YFSETQ. V gave up 5 bases and J gave up 0 bases, with 11 bases separating them. CDR3: CASRVDRMNTEAFF. CDR3 bases: TGCGCCAGCAGAGTAGACAGGATGAACACTGAAGCTTTCTTT. Based on the CDR3 plus reference TRBV5-1 and TRBJ1-1, the full variable domain is KAGVTQTPRYLIKTRGQQVTLSCSPISGHRSVSWYQQTPGQGLQFLFEYFSETQRNKGNFPGRFSGRQFSNSRSEMNVSTLELGDSALYLCASRVDRMNTEAFFGQGTRLTVV.

The sample holds many counts of this clonotype. This chain uses TRBV7-3 with TRBJ2-3, with TRBD2 matching 13 bases. Germline CDR1 reads SGHTA; CDR2 reads FQGTGA. The CDR3 has 17 residues. The V segment lost 0 bases and the J segment 4 bases; nucleotides outside the gene matches: 4. As DNA, the CDR3 is TGTGCCAGCAGCTTAACGAGGACTAGCGGGAGTGCAGATACGCAGTATTTT. It codes for CASSLTRTSGSADTQYF.

Many counts were recorded for this clonotype. V usage is TRBV4-1 and J usage is TRBJ1-2, with no clear D. The CDR3 has 16 residues. The germline V gene encodes CDR1 MGHRA and CDR2 YSYEKL. V lost 4 bases, J lost 3 bases, and 18 bases lay in between. The CDR3 region is CASSLTSREKDYGYTF. CDR3 sequence (DNA): TGCGCCAGCAGCCTCACTTCGAGGGAAAAGGACTATGGCTACACCTTC.

There are a few counts of this clonotype. The V gene is TRBV3-1, the J gene TRBJ1-5; D remains ambiguous. CDR1 LGHDT and CDR2 YNNKEL come from the germline V gene (reference sequence). The CDR3 runs 14 residues. The V end lost 2 bases, the J end lost 7 bases, and 12 bases lay between the germline ends. CDR3 residues: CASSQTPLGQPQHF. CDR3 coding DNA: TGTGCCAGCAGCCAAACCCCTCTCGGGCAGCCCCAGCATTTT.

The chain couples TRBV19 to TRBJ1-1, with D possibly TRBD1 on 6 matching bases. This CDR3 region has 16 residues. Looked up from germline, CDR1 is LNHDA and CDR2 is SQIVND (reference sequence). V was pared by 6 bases and J by 0 bases, with 17 bases between. CDR3 in amino acids: CASSLGTNFMNTEAFF. DNA for the CDR3: TGTGCCAGTAGCCTTGGGACAAATTTCATGAACACTGAAGCTTTCTTT.

This clonotype was observed a few times. The rearrangement links TRBV6-1 to TRBJ2-7, with 10 bases aligning to TRBD2. Germline V CDR1 and CDR2: MNHNS, SASEGT. Trimming removed 10 bases from V and 4 bases from J; junction bases left unmatched: 7. CDR3 length equals 13 residues. CDR3 protein: CATRSGRGYEQYF. As DNA, the CDR3 is TGTGCCACCAGAAGCGGGAGGGGTTACGAGCAGTACTTC.

There are many counts of this clonotype. The chain recombines TRBV3-1 with TRBJ1-3; 7 bases line up with TRBD1. Germline trimming cut 0 bases from V and 3 bases from J; bases unmatched to any gene: 5. This CDR3 has 16 residues. Germline values: CDR1 LGHDT, CDR2 YNNKEL (reference sequence). CDR3 in DNA: TGTGCCAGCAGCCAAGAAGTCTACAGGGGTGGAAACACCATATATTTT. Its protein is CASSQEVYRGGNTIYF.

V and J are TRBV27 and TRBJ1-6, with 9 bases that match TRBD1. Trimming took 5 bases from V and 5 from J; bases not matched to a gene: 1. This CDR3 has 14 amino acids. Germline V gene lookup returns CDR1 MNHEY and CDR2 SMNVEV (reference sequence). Here the CDR3 DNA reads TGTGCCAGCAGTAGGGACAGGGATAATTCACCCCTCCACTTT. It yields the protein CASSRDRDNSPLHF.

The chain recombines TRBV10-3 with TRBJ2-7; 9 nucleotides agree with TRBD2. Germline-derived CDR1 and CDR2 are ENHRY and SYGVKD. J lost 2 bases, V lost 3 bases, and 2 bases had no gene match. This CDR3 region has 14 residues. The chain's CDR3 is CAISDIAGAYEQYF. As DNA, the CDR3 is TGTGCCATCAGTGACATAGCGGGGGCCTACGAGCAGTACTTC.